One sample yielded the 9 T cell receptor beta chains listed below, sequenced in a study of T-cell memory formation after mild COVID-19. One entry per CDR3 protein results from TCRdb running MiXCR on the 5' RACE reads. This sample has fewer than 450,000 distinct CDR3 sequences; 24% occur once, and the top ten carry around 9%. The sample comprised PBMCs or a T cell subset sorted from them (not recorded which). Every receptor here comes from an adult woman who had mild COVID-19 (a few samples of this study predate the infection). Cell type and time point are not known.

This clonotype was detected a few times. The V gene is TRBV10-3, the J gene TRBJ1-1; TRBD1 is a possible D gene (6 bases). The germline V gene has CDR1 ENHRY and CDR2 SYGVKD. Trimming stripped 4 bases from V and 0 bases from J, with 12 bases between. This CDR3 is 15 amino acids long. The CDR3 region is CAISGGLSVNTEAFF. DNA for the CDR3: TGTGCCATCAGTGGGGGGCTTTCCGTGAACACTGAAGCTTTCTTT.

This chain uses TRBV12-3 or TRBV12-4 with TRBJ1-2; D not certain. Trimming cost V 3 bases and J 3 bases, with 5 bases left between them. The CDR3 length is 12 residues. The CDR3 reads CASSFVHYGYTF. The DNA for the CDR3 is TGTGCCAGCAGTTTCGTCCACTATGGCTACACCTTC.

This chain connects TRBV2 to TRBJ2-7; D perhaps matches TRBD2 (5 bases). V was shortened by 7 bases and J by 0 bases, with 10 bases between the two germline ends. This CDR3 is built from 13 residues. Germline V gene sequence: CDR1 SNHLY, CDR2 FYNNEI. CDR3 residues: CASTSSSSYEQYF. CDR3 nucleotides: TGTGCCAGCACTAGCAGTAGCTCCTACGAGCAGTACTTC.

The chain couples TRBV7-2 to TRBJ1-1; D possibly corresponds to TRBD1 (5 bases). This CDR3 has 13 residues. V lost 1 base, J lost 4 bases, and 7 bases lay in between. The germline V gene has CDR1 SGHTA and CDR2 FQGNSA. This CDR3 reads CASSLEGRTEAFF. The CDR3 DNA reads as TGTGCCAGCAGCTTAGAGGGGCGCACTGAAGCTTTCTTT.

The rearrangement joins TRBV30 to TRBJ1-2; TRBD1 agrees at 7 bases. This CDR3 contains 13 residues. V gave up 4 bases and J gave up 1 base; unmatched junction bases: 3. Germline V gene lookup returns CDR1 GTSNPN and CDR2 SVGIG (reference sequence). CDR3 nucleotide sequence: TGTGCCTGGACAGGGGGTGTTAACTATGGCTACACCTTC. The encoded protein is CAWTGGVNYGYTF. Full variable domain (missing parts from reference TRBV30 and TRBJ1-2): SQTIHQWPATLVQPVGSPLSLECTVEGTSNPNLYWYRQAAGRGLQLLFYSVGIGQISSEVPQNLSASRPQDRQFILSSKKLLLSDSGFYLCAWTGGVNYGYTFGSGTRLTVV.

This clonotype was recorded many times. The V call is TRBV3-1, the J call TRBJ2-7; maybe TRBD2 (6 bases). The germline V gene has CDR1 LGHDT and CDR2 YNNKEL (reference sequence). The CDR3 is 15 amino acids. V dropped 4 bases and J dropped 3 bases, with 16 bases sitting between them. CDR3 region: CASSPRLVLYYEQYF. For the CDR3, the DNA is TGTGCCAGCAGCCCGCGACTAGTACTATACTACGAGCAGTACTTC.

The chain joins TRBV12-3 or TRBV12-4 to TRBJ1-1, with TRBD1 matching 7 bases. The CDR3 contains 11 residues. Unmatched junction bases numbered 8, after V lost 8 bases and J lost 11 bases. The CDR3 loop is CASQGVGRAFF. CDR3 nucleotide sequence: TGTGCCAGCCAGGGGGTCGGAAGGGCTTTCTTT.

This clonotype was counted only a few times. With a much larger clone just one base away, this may be a read error. The gene calls are TRBV7-8 and TRBJ1-5; 8 bases align to TRBD1. Germline V gene lookup returns CDR1 SGHVS and CDR2 FQNEAQ. The V and J ends lost 5 bases and 7 bases, in that order; junction bases with no gene match: 4. The CDR3 has 13 residues. CDR3 sequence (DNA): TGTGCCAGCAGCCAGGACAGGGCCCAGCCCCAGCATTTT. Protein product: CASSQDRAQPQHF.

This clonotype occurred a few times. The chain is built from TRBV9 and TRBJ1-4; D remains ambiguous. The CDR3 runs 14 residues. The ends were cut back, 0 bases at V and 8 bases at J, with 11 bases in the middle. Germline loops: CDR1 SGDLS, CDR2 YYNGEE. The CDR3 is CASSVATGREKLFF. The CDR3 DNA is TGTGCCAGCAGCGTAGCTACCGGGAGAGAAAAACTGTTTTTT.